This TCR beta chain is drawn from a study of glioma-infiltrating T cells after dendritic cell vaccination. Overall study results and limits: The cohort had few patients with full blood and tumor sets.

As to time point: after dendritic cell vaccination, including at tumor progression/relapse. Fresh-frozen tumor tissue and more than two years of survival data were available for all. All glioblastoma patients lacked an isocitrate dehydrogenase mutation. TCRB CDR3 was amplified from 2 ug genomic DNA or less. Profiling relied on immunoSEQ multiplex PCR, and the TCRdb table lists in-frame clones only, not all of them. Here the sample spans around 87,000 clones, 83% being singletons. Concerning this clone itself: Its target is unknown.

The sequenced sample was blood, obtained after dendritic cell vaccination. This clonotype originated in a human donor with glioblastoma.

The CDR3 is CASSIPPGHTYSNQPQHF. The CDR3 coding sequence is TGTGCCAGTAGTATCCCTCCGGGACACACTTATAGCAATCAGCCCCAGCATTTT. This sequence joins TRBV19 and TRBJ1-5, with D possibly being TRBD1 (6 bases). The CDR3 consists of 18 residues. V dropped 3 bases and J dropped 0 bases, with 18 bases sitting between them. Germline V CDR1 and CDR2: LNHDA, SQIVND (reference sequence).